Following are 28 T cell receptor beta chains from one sample sequenced in a study of cytomegalovirus exposure and HLA in healthy donors. PCR involved 60 Vbeta and 13 Jbeta primers. Generated by immunoSEQ multiplex PCR, the TCRdb table keeps only in-frame clones and is missing some. The sample spans more than 200,000 clones; the ten largest clones claim around 0.95%. The sample comprised PBMCs. The receptors were sampled from a woman aged 25 to 39 in good health and CMV-seropositive.

The V call is TRBV2, the J call TRBJ2-7; D not certain. The CDR3 totals 12 residues. CDR1 is SNHLY, CDR2 FYNNEI, per germline. Trimming removed 2 bases at V and 2 bases at J, with 4 bases between. The DNA of the CDR3 is TGTGCCAGCAGTGAAAGCACCTACGAGCAGTACTTC. Amino acid sequence: CASSESTYEQYF.

The chain combines TRBV4-1 with TRBJ2-2, with 10 bases fitting TRBD1. This CDR3 region has 16 residues. V lost 2 bases to trimming and J lost 6 bases; unmatched junction nucleotides: 6. The germline V gene has CDR1 MGHRA and CDR2 YSYEKL. The CDR3 DNA reads TGCGCCAGCAGCCAAACTTCGGGACAGGGGTCCGGGGAGCTGTTTTTT. Protein product: CASSQTSGQGSGELFF.

The chain recombines TRBV7-2 with TRBJ1-4, with 8 positions matching TRBD1. V dropped 5 bases and J dropped 8; count of bases not matched to a gene: 10. CDR1 is SGHTA, CDR2 FQGNSA, per germline. The CDR3 length is 15 residues. CDR3 sequence (DNA): TGTGCCAGCAGCCGCGCCCCGACAGGGGCGGAAAAACTGTTTTTT. It encodes CASSRAPTGAEKLFF.

This sequence joins TRBV6-1 and TRBJ1-1, with D hard to call. The CDR3 runs 13 residues. Trimming removed 6 bases at V and 1 base at J, with 9 bases between. Germline CDR1 is MNHNS and CDR2 is SASEGT. The CDR3 loop is CASSVTQNTEAFF. The CDR3 DNA sequence: TGTGCCAGCAGCGTTACACAGAACACTGAAGCTTTCTTT.

The chain joins TRBV27 to TRBJ1-4; D is unclear. V gave up 5 bases and J gave up 3 bases, with 4 bases separating them. The CDR3 has 12 residues. Germline loops: CDR1 MNHEY, CDR2 SMNVEV (reference sequence). This CDR3 is CASSHSNEKLFF. The DNA of the CDR3 is TGTGCCAGCAGTCACTCTAATGAAAAACTGTTTTTT. The full variable domain, its missing parts supplied by reference TRBV27 and TRBJ1-4, is EAQVTQNPRYLITVTGKKLTVTCSQNMNHEYMSWYRQDPGLGLRQIYYSMNVEVTDKGDVPEGYKVSRKEKRNFPLILESPSPNQTSLYFCASSHSNEKLFFGSGTQLSVL.

The rearrangement uses TRBV9 and TRBJ1-3; D might be TRBD1 (5 bases). Germline V gene lookup returns CDR1 SGDLS and CDR2 YYNGEE. V was cut by 1 base and J by 9 bases, with 14 bases left in between. This CDR3 spans 14 amino acids. This CDR3 reads CASSVLRGGGTIYF. CDR3 in DNA: TGTGCCAGCAGCGTATTGAGGGGCGGGGGCACCATATATTTT. The whole variable domain, remainder taken from reference TRBV9 and TRBJ1-3, is DSGVTQTPKHLITATGQRVTLRCSPRSGDLSVYWYQQSLDQGLQFLIQYYNGEERAKGNILERFSAQQFPDLHSELNLSSLELGDSALYFCASSVLRGGGTIYFGEGSWLTVV.

This chain connects TRBV13 to TRBJ2-1; TRBD1 might be the D (6 bases). Trimming stripped 3 bases from V and 15 bases from J, with 15 bases between. This CDR3 region has 12 residues. Germline lookup yields CDR1 PRHDT and CDR2 FYEKMQ (reference sequence). This chain's CDR3 is CASSLTGLGSFF. CDR3 nucleotides: TGTGCCAGCAGCTTGACAGGTCTTGGCTCGTTCTTC.

This rearrangement joins TRBV28 to TRBJ2-7; D is possibly TRBD2 (5 bases). V shed 7 bases and J shed 0 bases, with 10 bases lying between them. Per germline, CDR1 MDHEN and CDR2 SYDVKM. The CDR3 totals 13 residues. CDR3 in DNA: TGTGCCAGCACGACTACACTCTCCTACGAGCAGTACTTC. It codes for CASTTTLSYEQYF.

This sequence joins TRBV28 and TRBJ2-7; D may be TRBD1 (6 bases). V shed 6 bases and J shed 2 bases, with 8 bases lying between them. This CDR3 is 12 amino acids long. The germline V gene has CDR1 MDHEN and CDR2 SYDVKM. The CDR3 DNA reads as TGTGCCAGCAGCACAGGGACCTACGAGCAGTACTTC. This gives the protein CASSTGTYEQYF.

The rearrangement uses TRBV29-1 and TRBJ1-1; D might be TRBD1 (6 bases). Germline CDR1 reads SQVTM; CDR2 reads ANQGSEA. Deletions cut 6 bases from V and 1 base from J, with 12 bases between. The CDR3 is 13 residues long. The CDR3, as DNA: TGCAGCGTGGACCAGACAGGGAACACTGAAGCTTTCTTT. This sequence encodes CSVDQTGNTEAFF.

The gene calls are TRBV27 and TRBJ1-5; perhaps TRBD1 as D (5 bases). This CDR3 region has 16 residues. V was clipped by 3 bases and J by 5 bases, with 17 bases between them. Germline CDR1 reads MNHEY; CDR2 reads SMNVEV (reference sequence). CDR3 in amino acids: CASSFIQDRGHQPQHF. CDR3 sequence (DNA): TGTGCCAGCAGTTTCATACAGGACCGTGGGCATCAGCCCCAGCATTTT.

This chain joins TRBV30 and TRBJ1-3, with 10 bases that match TRBD1. This CDR3 has 19 residues. Looked up from germline, CDR1 is GTSNPN and CDR2 is SVGIG (reference sequence). The J segment lost 0 bases and the V segment lost 0 bases, leaving 11 bases of the junction unmatched. In nucleotides, the CDR3 is TGTGCCTGGAGTGTAAGGGACAGGGGATCCTTGCACTCTGGAAACACCATATATTTT. Translated, it gives CAWSVRDRGSLHSGNTIYF.

The rearrangement joins TRBV5-1 to TRBJ1-4; D possibly corresponds to TRBD1 (5 bases). The CDR3 is made up of 14 amino acids. V was trimmed by 2 bases and J by 3 bases, leaving 8 bases between them. Germline lookup yields CDR1 SGHRS and CDR2 YFSETQ. CDR3 loop: CASSLRGPNEKLFF. The CDR3 nucleotides are TGCGCCAGCAGCTTAAGGGGTCCTAATGAAAAACTGTTTTTT.

The chain is built from TRBV19 and TRBJ2-1; perhaps TRBD2 as D (6 bases). Per the germline V gene, CDR1 is LNHDA and CDR2 is SQIVND (reference sequence). The CDR3 runs to 15 residues. Trimming cost V 5 bases and J 3 bases, with 14 bases left between them. The DNA of the CDR3 is TGTGCCAGTAGTTCGGAGGGGTCGGGCTACAATGAGCAGTTCTTC. Residues: CASSSEGSGYNEQFF.

This chain joins TRBV19 and TRBJ2-7, with 9 bases matching TRBD1. Looked up from germline, CDR1 is LNHDA and CDR2 is SQIVND (reference sequence). The CDR3 is made up of 15 amino acids. Trimming at V came to 9 bases and at J to 7 bases, leaving 16 bases not matched to a gene. For the CDR3, the DNA is TGTGCCAGCAGCAACAGGGGGCGAGGGTTAAGGGAGCAGTACTTC. Amino acid sequence: CASSNRGRGLREQYF.

J is TRBJ2-2 and V is TRBV18; possible D gene TRBD2, 6 bases. Germline V gene data show CDR1 as KGHSH and CDR2 as LQKENI. Trimming shortened V by 5 bases and J by 0 bases, and 10 bases separated the two germline ends. The CDR3 totals 15 residues. CDR3 coding DNA: TGTGCCAGCTCAACCTGGGGGGCGAACACCGGGGAGCTGTTTTTT. It encodes CASSTWGANTGELFF.

The genes are TRBV5-5 and TRBJ1-2; tentatively, D is TRBD1 (6 bases). Per germline, CDR1 SGHKS and CDR2 YYEKEE (reference sequence). The CDR3 loop spans 15 amino acids. The V end lost 6 bases, the J end lost 5 bases, and 20 bases lay between the germline ends. CDR3 loop: CASNGVGGRLYGYTF. As DNA, the CDR3 is TGTGCCAGCAATGGGGTGGGGGGGCGTCTATATGGCTACACCTTC.

V usage is TRBV28 and J usage is TRBJ2-7, with TRBD2 matching over 7 bases. Germline V gene data show CDR1 as MDHEN and CDR2 as SYDVKM. The CDR3 extends over 17 amino acids. Trimming took 2 bases from V and 2 from J; bases not matched to a gene: 12. CDR3 region: CASSLRLAARNTYEQYF. The CDR3 DNA reads as TGTGCCAGCAGTTTACGTCTAGCGGCGAGAAATACCTACGAGCAGTACTTC.

This chain joins TRBV10-3 and TRBJ2-3, with 11 nucleotides matching TRBD2. The CDR3 has 16 amino acids. Germline CDR1 reads ENHRY; CDR2 reads SYGVKD. J gave up 2 bases and V 4 bases, and 5 bases lay outside the gene matches. The CDR3 spells CAISGGLAGFTDTQYF. The CDR3, as DNA: TGTGCCATCAGTGGAGGACTAGCGGGCTTCACAGATACGCAGTATTTT.

V and J are TRBV10-2 and TRBJ2-7; 8 positions match TRBD1. CDR1 and CDR2 (germline): WSHSY, SAAADI. The CDR3 length is 15 residues. The V segment lost 3 bases and the J segment 5 bases; nucleotides outside the gene matches: 9. CDR3 amino acids: CASSDRGRTTDEQYF. CDR3 sequence (DNA): TGCGCCAGCAGTGACAGGGGGCGGACCACCGACGAGCAGTACTTC.

CDR3: CASSEVSGHTDTQYF. For the CDR3, the DNA is TGTGCCAGCAGTGAGGTTAGCGGGCACACAGATACGCAGTATTTT. The chain links TRBV2 to TRBJ2-3, with 7 bases fitting TRBD2. CDR1 SNHLY and CDR2 FYNNEI come from the germline V gene. The V gene end was trimmed by 3 bases and the J gene end by 2 bases; junction bases not matched to a gene: 5. The CDR3 extends over 15 amino acids.

The V call is TRBV27, the J call TRBJ2-7, with TRBD2 matching 7 bases. The length of the CDR3 is 14 residues. Unmatched junction bases numbered 3, after V lost 0 bases and J lost 4 bases. CDR1 is MNHEY, CDR2 SMNVEV, per germline (reference sequence). Here the CDR3 reads CASSLSAGVYEQYF. As DNA, the CDR3 is TGTGCCAGCAGTTTATCGGCGGGGGTATACGAGCAGTACTTC.

The chain carries TRBV14 and TRBJ1-3; D may be TRBD1 (5 bases). The germline CDR1 and CDR2 sequences are SGHDN and FVKESK. Deletions cut 4 bases from V and 7 bases from J, with 11 bases between. The CDR3 spans 13 residues. CDR3 DNA: TGTGCCAGCAGCCGTTCGGGGGGGAACACCATATATTTT. Translating it yields CASSRSGGNTIYF.

The CDR3 sequence: CASRRQGVYEQYF. The CDR3 nucleotides are TGTGCCAGCAGACGGCAGGGTGTCTACGAGCAGTACTTC. The chain has TRBV6-5 and TRBJ2-7, with D perhaps TRBD1 (5 bases). The germline gives CDR1 MNHEY, CDR2 SVGAGI. The CDR3 has 13 amino acids. Trimming stripped 6 bases from V and 3 bases from J, with 12 bases between.

The CDR3 loop is CASSWRQGGHYGYTF. For the CDR3, the DNA is TGTGCCAGCAGCTGGCGACAGGGGGGACACTATGGCTACACCTTC. The chain joins TRBV6-5 to TRBJ1-2; the match to TRBD1 covers 9 bases. The junction had 8 bases not matched to a gene; V was cut back by 6 bases and J by 3 bases. Germline V lookup: CDR1 MNHEY, CDR2 SVGAGI. The CDR3 is made up of 15 amino acids.

The chain uses TRBV6-5 and TRBJ2-5, with D possibly being TRBD1 (6 bases). The CDR3 is 12 amino acids. V lost 6 bases to trimming and J lost 5 bases, with 10 bases between them. Germline CDR1 and CDR2: MNHEY and SVGAGI. The CDR3 protein is CASRQGRETQYF. The DNA for the CDR3 is TGTGCCAGCAGACAGGGTCGGGAGACCCAGTACTTC.

CDR3 DNA: TGTGCCACCAGCAGAGGTGGTGCAGGGGATTACGAGCAGTACTTC. Encoded protein: CATSRGGAGDYEQYF. The V and J genes are TRBV15 and TRBJ2-5; tentative D call: TRBD1 (6 bases). With the DNA end fitting TRBJ2-7 better, the J assignment may be wrong. This CDR3 is built from 15 residues. Germline-derived CDR1 and CDR2 are LNHNV and YYDKDF (reference sequence).

This CDR3 is CASSPTPSGDSGNTIYF. The CDR3 nucleotides are TGTGCCAGCAGCCCCACTCCCAGCGGTGACTCTGGAAACACCATATATTTT. V is TRBV7-2 and J is TRBJ1-3; D remains ambiguous. Germline V gives CDR1 SGHTA, CDR2 FQGNSA. With 5 bases removed from V and 0 bases from J, the gap between germline ends came to 17 bases. The CDR3 totals 17 residues.